The clone carrying this T cell receptor beta chain showed up many times. Its target is unknown. Per the germline V gene, CDR1 is SEHNR and CDR2 is FQNEAQ (reference sequence). This CDR3 has 15 amino acids. With V trimmed by 4 bases and J by 5 bases, 7 bases remained unmatched. This record comes from a study of early T cells in non-severe SARS-CoV-2 infection. For the study at large: Bulk RNA taken from unsorted whole blood was sequenced, leaving chains unpaired.

The TCR library protocol was used to attach unique molecular identifiers. These identifiers were attached to individual cDNA molecules. Via MiXCR, TCRdb re-called the 5' RACE reads, giving one row per CDR3 protein. This table holds tens of thousands of distinct CDR3 sequences, 12% found once. Whole-study findings and limits: VDJdb-based matching was biased toward anti-spike CD8 responses and missed private and CD4 specificities.

The receptor's source is an adult who was a healthcare worker with PCR-confirmed SARS-CoV-2 infection or an uninfected control (not recorded which). This chain joins TRBV7-9 and TRBJ1-1, with TRBD1 matching 10 bases. The sequencing sample was made of whole blood. In DNA form, the CDR3 reads TGTGCCAGCAGCTCGGACAGGGGGTTGTGGACTGAAGCTTTCTTT. This encodes CASSSDRGLWTEAFF.